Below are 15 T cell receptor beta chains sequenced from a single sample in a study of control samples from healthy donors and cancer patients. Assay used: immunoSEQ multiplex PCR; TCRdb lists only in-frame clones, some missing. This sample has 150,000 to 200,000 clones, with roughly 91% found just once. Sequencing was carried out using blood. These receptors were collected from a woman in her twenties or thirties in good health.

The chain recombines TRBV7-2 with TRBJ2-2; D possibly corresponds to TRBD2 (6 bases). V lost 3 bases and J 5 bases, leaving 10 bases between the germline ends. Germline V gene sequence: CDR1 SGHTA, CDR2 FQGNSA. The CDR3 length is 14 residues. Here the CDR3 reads CASSFGRGTGELFF. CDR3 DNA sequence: TGTGCCAGCAGCTTCGGGAGAGGGACCGGGGAGCTGTTTTTT.

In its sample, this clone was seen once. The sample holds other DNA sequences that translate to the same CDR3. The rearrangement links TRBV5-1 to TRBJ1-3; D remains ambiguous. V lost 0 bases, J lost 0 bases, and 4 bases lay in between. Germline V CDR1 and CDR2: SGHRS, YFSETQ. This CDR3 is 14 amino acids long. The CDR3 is CASSLAASGNTIYF. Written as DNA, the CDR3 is TGCGCCAGCAGCTTGGCCGCCTCTGGAAACACCATATATTTT. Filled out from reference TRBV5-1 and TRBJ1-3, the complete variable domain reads KAGVTQTPRYLIKTRGQQVTLSCSPISGHRSVSWYQQTPGQGLQFLFEYFSETQRNKGNFPGRFSGRQFSNSRSEMNVSTLELGDSALYLCASSLAASGNTIYFGEGSWLTVV.

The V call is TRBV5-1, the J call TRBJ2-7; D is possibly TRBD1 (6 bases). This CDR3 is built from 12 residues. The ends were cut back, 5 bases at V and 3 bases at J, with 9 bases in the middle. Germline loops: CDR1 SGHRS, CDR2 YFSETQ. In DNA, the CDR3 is TGCGCCAGCAGTGGACAGTTCTACGAGCAGTACTTC. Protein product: CASSGQFYEQYF.

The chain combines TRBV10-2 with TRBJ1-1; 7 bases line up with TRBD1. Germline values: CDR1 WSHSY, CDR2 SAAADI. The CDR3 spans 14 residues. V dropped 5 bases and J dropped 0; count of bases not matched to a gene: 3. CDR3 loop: CASSRQGMNTEAFF. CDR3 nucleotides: TGCGCCAGCAGTAGACAGGGAATGAACACTGAAGCTTTCTTT.

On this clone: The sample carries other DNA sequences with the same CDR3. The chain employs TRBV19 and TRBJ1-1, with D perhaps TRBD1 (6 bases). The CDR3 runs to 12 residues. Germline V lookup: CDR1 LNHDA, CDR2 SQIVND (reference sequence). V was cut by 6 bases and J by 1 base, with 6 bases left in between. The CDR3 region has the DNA TGTGCCAGTAGGGACAGGAACACTGAAGCTTTCTTT. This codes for CASRDRNTEAFF.

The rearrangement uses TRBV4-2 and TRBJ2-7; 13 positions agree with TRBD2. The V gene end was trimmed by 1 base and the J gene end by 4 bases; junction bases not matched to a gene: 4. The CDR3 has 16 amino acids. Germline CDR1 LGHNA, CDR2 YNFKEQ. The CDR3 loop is CASSQGLAGGIYEQYF. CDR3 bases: TGTGCCAGCAGCCAAGGACTAGCGGGAGGAATATACGAGCAGTACTTC.

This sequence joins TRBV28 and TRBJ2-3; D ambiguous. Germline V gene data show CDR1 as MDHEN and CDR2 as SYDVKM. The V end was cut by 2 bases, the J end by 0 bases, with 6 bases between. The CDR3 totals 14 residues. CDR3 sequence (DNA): TGTGCCAGCAGTTTACCAGTTAGCACAGATACGCAGTATTTT. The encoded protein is CASSLPVSTDTQYF.

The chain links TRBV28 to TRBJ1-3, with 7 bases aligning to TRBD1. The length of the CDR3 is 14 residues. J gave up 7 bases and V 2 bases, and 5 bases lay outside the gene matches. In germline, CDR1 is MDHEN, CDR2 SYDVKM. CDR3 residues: CASSLPGQVNTIYF. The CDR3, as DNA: TGTGCCAGCAGTTTACCTGGACAGGTCAACACCATATATTTT.

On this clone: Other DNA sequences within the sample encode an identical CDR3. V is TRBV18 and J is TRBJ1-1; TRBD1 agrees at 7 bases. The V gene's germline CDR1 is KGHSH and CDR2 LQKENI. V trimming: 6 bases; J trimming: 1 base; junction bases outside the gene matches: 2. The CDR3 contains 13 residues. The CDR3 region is CASSRTGNTEAFF. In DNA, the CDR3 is TGTGCCAGCTCCCGGACAGGGAACACTGAAGCTTTCTTT.

CDR3 sequence reads: CASSQDSLQETQYF. As DNA, the CDR3 is TGTGCCAGCAGCCAAGATTCGCTACAAGAGACCCAGTACTTC. The genes are TRBV3-1 (or the pseudogene TRBV3-2) and TRBJ2-5; D is unresolved. Trimming removed 0 bases at V and 2 bases at J, with 7 bases between. Germline loops: CDR1 LGHDT, CDR2 YNNKEL (reference sequence). This CDR3 is built from 14 residues.

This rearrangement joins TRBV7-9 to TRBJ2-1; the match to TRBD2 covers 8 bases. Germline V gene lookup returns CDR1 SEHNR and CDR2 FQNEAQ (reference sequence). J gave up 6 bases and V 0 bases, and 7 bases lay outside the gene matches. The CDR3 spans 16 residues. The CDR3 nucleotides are TGTGCCAGCAGCTTAGCGGGGTCGGGGGGGCGCAATGAGCAGTTCTTC. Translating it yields CASSLAGSGGRNEQFF.

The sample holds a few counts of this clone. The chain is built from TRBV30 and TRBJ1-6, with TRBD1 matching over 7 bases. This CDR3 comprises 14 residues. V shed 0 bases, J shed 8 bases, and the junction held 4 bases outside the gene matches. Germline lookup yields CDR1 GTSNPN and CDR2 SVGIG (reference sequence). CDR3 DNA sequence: TGTGCCTGGAGTGTCGGCAGGGGGGATTCACCCCTCCACTTT. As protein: CAWSVGRGDSPLHF.

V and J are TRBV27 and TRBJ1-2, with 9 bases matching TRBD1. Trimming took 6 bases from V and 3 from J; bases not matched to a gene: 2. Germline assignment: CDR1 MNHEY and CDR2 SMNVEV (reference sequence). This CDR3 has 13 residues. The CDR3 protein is CASRRTGDYGYTF. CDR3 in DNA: TGTGCCAGCAGAAGGACAGGGGACTATGGCTACACCTTC.

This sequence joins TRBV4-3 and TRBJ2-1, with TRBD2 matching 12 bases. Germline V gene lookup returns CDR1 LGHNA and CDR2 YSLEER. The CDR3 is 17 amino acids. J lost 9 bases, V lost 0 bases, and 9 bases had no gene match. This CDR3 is CASSQDPLAGGPSEQFF. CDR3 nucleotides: TGCGCCAGCAGCCAAGATCCCCTAGCGGGAGGGCCTAGTGAGCAGTTCTTC.

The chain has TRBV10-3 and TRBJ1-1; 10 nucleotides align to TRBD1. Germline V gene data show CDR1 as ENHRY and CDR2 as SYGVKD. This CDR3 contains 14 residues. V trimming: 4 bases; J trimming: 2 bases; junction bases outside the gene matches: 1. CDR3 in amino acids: CAISGDRGNTEAFF. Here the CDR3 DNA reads TGTGCCATCAGTGGGGACAGGGGAAACACTGAAGCTTTCTTT.